This is a list of T cell receptor beta chains from one sample in a study of blood T cell repertoires in COVID-19. Method: immunoSEQ multiplex PCR; TCRdb's copy keeps in-frame clones and lacks some. The profile shows 300,000 to 500,000 clones, approximately 85% of them singletons. The sequencing sample was made of PBMCs or T cells enriched from blood (not recorded which). The source is a woman aged 40 to 55 with acute COVID-19. Each CDR3 is given with its conserved first and last residue. Rows may omit the clone size; those that give it use once, few, many or a size class.

V gene	clone size	J gene	CDR3 protein
TRBV6-7	NA	TRBJ2-5	CASSYMTLGLAGVQETQYF
TRBV5-1	once	TRBJ1-3	CASSEGQAGSGNTIYF
TRBV5-1	once	TRBJ2-2	CASIGTGELFF
TRBV27	once	TRBJ2-1	CASSFGTIYEQFF
TRBV18	NA	TRBJ1-2	CASSLRTGKGYGYTF
TRBV9	NA	TRBJ2-3	CASSESGFSTDTQYF
TRBV20-1	NA	TRBJ2-7	CSASGWTGGGYEQYF
TRBV29-1	NA	TRBJ1-2	CSVLTETWGLYGYTF
TRBV4-1	NA	TRBJ1-5	CASSQFGGKGNQPQHF
TRBV15	NA	TRBJ1-1	CATTIGNTEAFF
TRBV6-5	NA	TRBJ2-5	CASSLQGETQYF
TRBV15	NA	TRBJ1-6	CATLSSYNSPLHF
TRBV6-5	NA	TRBJ1-1	CASSTVVGAYTEAFF
TRBV19	NA	TRBJ1-6	CASNSGTGSHSPLHF
TRBV3-1/TRBV3-2	once	TRBJ1-2	CASSQGRVGYGYTF
TRBV5-1	NA	TRBJ1-1	CASSFLQGGDTEAFF
TRBV19	NA	TRBJ2-3	CASKDRMVMDF
TRBV18	NA	TRBJ1-2	CASSPGQTDGYTF
TRBV20-1	NA	TRBJ1-1	CSASSLLSEETEAFF
TRBV7-2	NA	TRBJ1-6	CASSLVPGGSPLHF
TRBV24-1	NA	TRBJ2-1	CATSDLGLAGGNEQFF
TRBV5-1	once	TRBJ2-7	CASSLELAGRIGHEQYF
TRBV12-5	NA	TRBJ1-5	CASGLANQPQHF
TRBV6-5	NA	TRBJ1-5	CASRGTGNQPQHF
TRBV7-2	few	TRBJ2-7	CASSSSSVSYEQYF
TRBV18	NA	TRBJ1-2	CASSMSDSYYGYTF
TRBV15	NA	TRBJ1-4	CATSREGGRTNEKLFF
TRBV2	NA	TRBJ2-5	CASRVFRDQETQYF
TRBV5-4	few	TRBJ2-7	CASSPGTTYEQYF
TRBV3-1/TRBV3-2	NA	TRBJ2-5	CASSPGLAGLETQYF
TRBV27	NA	TRBJ1-3	CASSSGQENSGNTIYF
TRBV2	NA	TRBJ1-4	CASTQELTRATNEKLFF
TRBV30	few	TRBJ1-6	CAWDTGMTPLHF
TRBV7-9	NA	TRBJ1-1	CASSLGPRTEAFF
TRBV28	NA	TRBJ2-3	CASSTNSRATGGSSDTQYF
TRBV9	NA	TRBJ2-7	CASSVDSWAEQYF
TRBV11-2	NA	TRBJ1-4	CASSSGTVNEKLFF